Listed here are 28 T cell receptor beta chains from one sample, sequenced in a study of cytomegalovirus exposure and HLA in healthy donors. PCR employed 60 Vbeta and 13 Jbeta primers. Profiling relied on immunoSEQ multiplex PCR, and the TCRdb table lists in-frame clones only, not all of them. Of around 85,000 clones in the sample, roughly 77% were seen once. The material sequenced was PBMCs. These receptor sequences come from a man aged 30 to 45 in good health and CMV-seronegative.

This clone was counted a single time. J is TRBJ2-7 and V is TRBV5-1; 7 bases map to TRBD1. J lost 3 bases, V lost 2 bases, and 11 bases had no gene match. The germline CDR1 and CDR2 sequences are SGHRS and YFSETQ. The CDR3 totals 16 residues. CDR3 amino acids: CASSLAPRRGIYEQYF. The DNA for the CDR3 is TGCGCCAGCAGCTTAGCCCCGCGCAGGGGGATCTACGAGCAGTACTTC.

This clone was counted between two and nine times. The CDR3 loop is CASQIQGQPQHF. Here the CDR3 DNA reads TGTGCCAGCCAAATACAGGGTCAGCCCCAGCATTTT. The rearrangement links TRBV2 to TRBJ1-5; D might be TRBD1 (6 bases). The CDR3 loop spans 12 amino acids. The V gene lost 8 bases and the J gene lost 6 bases, with 11 bases spanning the gap. Germline V lookup: CDR1 SNHLY, CDR2 FYNNEI.

The chain is built from TRBV5-4 and TRBJ2-7, with D perhaps TRBD2 (5 bases). The CDR3 runs 15 residues. Trimming shortened V by 4 bases and J by 6 bases, and 20 bases separated the two germline ends. The germline CDR1 and CDR2 sequences are SGHNT and YYREEE (reference sequence). CDR3 amino acids: CASSRPGKGVSEQYF. Here the CDR3 DNA reads TGTGCCAGCAGCCGACCGGGAAAAGGAGTCTCCGAGCAGTACTTC.

The CDR3, as DNA: TGCGCCAGCAGCCCTCAGGGGGGTCAGCCCCAGCATTTT. As protein: CASSPQGGQPQHF. The genes are TRBV4-3 and TRBJ1-5; TRBD1 agrees at 7 bases. The CDR3 contains 13 residues. Germline V gene lookup returns CDR1 LGHNA and CDR2 YSLEER. The V and J ends lost 4 bases and 6 bases, in that order; junction bases with no gene match: 3.

This chain links TRBV2 with TRBJ2-4, with D possibly being TRBD2 (5 bases). The CDR3 is 14 residues long. Trimming took off 5 bases at V and 6 bases at J, with 14 bases between the two ends. The V gene's germline CDR1 is SNHLY and CDR2 FYNNEI. As DNA, the CDR3 is TGTGCCAGCAGTTTACACGGGGTTCGAAACATTCAGTACTTC. This codes for CASSLHGVRNIQYF.

The chain employs TRBV10-3 and TRBJ1-3, with 9 bases matching TRBD1. With V trimmed by 6 bases and J by 1 base, 7 bases remained unmatched. The CDR3 has 16 amino acids. Germline values: CDR1 ENHRY, CDR2 SYGVKD. In nucleotides, the CDR3 is TGTGCCATCAGGACCGGGACAGGGAAGTCTGGAAACACCATATATTTT. The encoded protein is CAIRTGTGKSGNTIYF.

The gene calls are TRBV28 and TRBJ1-1; 7 nucleotides line up with TRBD1. Germline trimming cut 5 bases from V and 6 bases from J; bases unmatched to any gene: 6. The CDR3 contains 13 residues. Germline V gene sequence: CDR1 MDHEN, CDR2 SYDVKM. This CDR3 reads CASSPRQGPEAFF. The CDR3 DNA reads as TGTGCCAGCAGTCCCCGACAGGGACCTGAAGCTTTCTTT. The complete variable domain, with remaining parts taken from reference TRBV28 and TRBJ1-1, reads DVKVTQSSRYLVKRTGEKVFLECVQDMDHENMFWYRQDPGLGLRLIYFSYDVKMKEKGDIPEGYSVSREKKERFSLILESASTNQTSMYLCASSPRQGPEAFFGQGTRLTVV.

The sample holds one count of this clone. V usage is TRBV19 and J usage is TRBJ2-1, with D uncertain. CDR3 length: 14 residues. The V end lost 7 bases, the J end lost 0 bases, and 10 bases lay between the germline ends. Looked up from germline, CDR1 is LNHDA and CDR2 is SQIVND (reference sequence). The CDR3 DNA reads TGTGCCAGTACGGCCAGACTCTCCTACAATGAGCAGTTCTTC. Protein sequence: CASTARLSYNEQFF.

This clone was recorded once. For the CDR3, the DNA is TGTGCCAGCAGCTTTCGACAGGGCGTCGGTGAGCAGTTCTTC. Residues: CASSFRQGVGEQFF. The chain combines TRBV7-3 with TRBJ2-1, with TRBD1 matching 7 bases. CDR3 length: 14 residues. J lost 9 bases, V lost 3 bases, and 8 bases had no gene match. Germline assignment: CDR1 SGHTA and CDR2 FQGTGA.

This clone was found once. The CDR3 coding sequence is TGTGCCACTTCCCTACAGGGGGCAAGAGAGCAGTACTTC. Protein product: CATSLQGAREQYF. The rearrangement joins TRBV2 to TRBJ2-7; 9 bases agree with TRBD1. Germline V gene data show CDR1 as SNHLY and CDR2 as FYNNEI. The CDR3 is 13 residues long. V was pared by 10 bases and J by 7 bases, with 11 bases of the junction left unmatched.

The V call is TRBV7-9, the J call TRBJ2-3; TRBD2 matches 10 bases. Germline V gives CDR1 SEHNR, CDR2 FQNEAQ (reference sequence). J was trimmed by 6 bases and V by 7 bases; bases with no gene match: 16. This CDR3 contains 17 residues. The CDR3 here is CASIPIWSGRARDTQYF. CDR3 coding DNA: TGTGCCAGCATCCCGATTTGGAGCGGGAGGGCCCGGGATACGCAGTATTTT. Complete variable domain (other parts from reference TRBV7-9 and TRBJ2-3): DTGVSQNPRHKITKRGQNVTFRCDPISEHNRLYWYRQTLGQGPEFLTYFQNEAQLEKSRLLSDRFSAERPKGSFSTLEIQRTEQGDSAMYLCASIPIWSGRARDTQYFGPGTRLTVL.

The chain recombines TRBV11-1 with TRBJ1-1, with D maybe TRBD1 (6 bases). Germline V lookup: CDR1 SGHAT, CDR2 FQDESV (reference sequence). Trimming left V 5 bases short and J 1 base short, with 17 bases between. The CDR3 extends over 16 amino acids. The CDR3 protein is CASSREKGTTNTEAFF. The DNA of the CDR3 is TGTGCCAGCAGCCGTGAAAAGGGGACAACGAACACTGAAGCTTTCTTT.

This chain uses TRBV13 with TRBJ2-2; no clear D gene. Germline CDR1 and CDR2: PRHDT and FYEKMQ (reference sequence). Trimming cost V 3 bases and J 5 bases, with 7 bases left between them. The CDR3 is 13 amino acids. The CDR3 spells CASSLQATGELFF. The CDR3 bases are TGTGCCAGCAGCTTGCAGGCAACCGGGGAGCTGTTTTTT.

For the CDR3, the DNA is TGTGCCAGCGGAGGCCAGTTGCTAACTAATGAAAAACTGTTTTTT. It translates to CASGGQLLTNEKLFF. The gene calls are TRBV7-9 and TRBJ1-4, with D unclear. Trimming left V 8 bases short and J 1 base short, with 14 bases between. This CDR3 comprises 15 residues. Per germline, CDR1 SEHNR and CDR2 FQNEAQ (reference sequence). The full variable domain, in which reference TRBV7-9 and TRBJ1-4 provide the parts outside the CDR3, is DTGVSQNPRHKITKRGQNVTFRCDPISEHNRLYWYRQTLGQGPEFLTYFQNEAQLEKSRLLSDRFSAERPKGSFSTLEIQRTEQGDSAMYLCASGGQLLTNEKLFFGSGTQLSVL.

The chain links TRBV19 to TRBJ2-2; possibly TRBD2 for D (6 bases). The germline gives CDR1 LNHDA, CDR2 SQIVND (reference sequence). This CDR3 has 15 residues. V lost 5 bases and J lost 4, with 14 bases in between. The CDR3: CASSPRVGGTGELFF. CDR3 coding DNA: TGTGCCAGTAGTCCCCGTGTCGGGGGCACCGGGGAGCTGTTTTTT.

Comment on this clone: Germline and junction disagree at one end, which may indicate a read error. Additional DNA sequences in this sample encode the identical CDR3. J is TRBJ1-1 and V is TRBV29-1, with TRBD1 matching 9 bases. The CDR3 is 14 residues long. The germline V gene encodes CDR1 SQVTM and CDR2 ANQGSEA. The CDR3 nucleotides are TGCAGCGCGAATCAACAGGGGGCTTTGACTGAAGCCTTCTTT. It is translated as CSANQQGALTEAFF.

V and J are TRBV30 and TRBJ1-2; D might be TRBD1 (5 bases). The CDR3 covers 13 residues. The V gene lost 0 bases and the J gene lost 8 bases, with 13 bases spanning the gap. The germline V gene has CDR1 GTSNPN and CDR2 SVGIG (reference sequence). This CDR3 reads CAWSVRVSGGYTF. The DNA of the CDR3 is TGTGCCTGGAGTGTACGGGTTTCAGGGGGCTACACCTTC.

This clone has a handful of counts. The chain is built from TRBV5-4 and TRBJ2-6; 9 bases align to TRBD1. Trimming removed 4 bases from V and 0 bases from J; junction bases left unmatched: 8. Germline CDR1 is SGHNT and CDR2 is YYREEE (reference sequence). The CDR3 is made up of 18 amino acids. The CDR3 nucleotides are TGTGCCAGCAGCCCAGGACAGGGGCTTCTCTCTGGGGCCAACGTCCTGACTTTC. Its protein is CASSPGQGLLSGANVLTF.

The J gene is TRBJ2-5, the V gene TRBV10-1; TRBD2 might be the D (6 bases). Per germline, CDR1 WNHNN and CDR2 SYGVQD (reference sequence). V lost 0 bases to trimming and J lost 3 bases, with 8 bases between them. CDR3 size: 14 residues. The CDR3 is CASSESRREETQYF. For the CDR3, the DNA is TGCGCCAGCAGTGAGTCTAGGAGGGAAGAGACCCAGTACTTC.

The genes are TRBV18 and TRBJ1-5, with D unclear. Germline V gives CDR1 KGHSH, CDR2 LQKENI. CDR3 length: 13 amino acids. V lost 3 bases, J lost 4 bases, and 7 bases lay in between. The CDR3: CASSPSGNQPQHF. In DNA form, the CDR3 reads TGTGCCAGCTCACCCTCGGGAAATCAGCCCCAGCATTTT.

This chain connects TRBV5-4 to TRBJ1-1, with D maybe TRBD1 (5 bases). The CDR3 consists of 13 residues. V lost 3 bases and J lost 6, with 12 bases in between. Germline V lookup: CDR1 SGHNT, CDR2 YYREEE (reference sequence). CDR3 loop: CASSSHRGAEAFF. The CDR3 DNA reads TGTGCCAGCAGCTCTCACCGGGGGGCTGAAGCTTTCTTT. The full variable domain, completed using reference TRBV5-4 and TRBJ1-1, is ETGVTQSPTHLIKTRGQQVTLRCSSQSGHNTVSWYQQALGQGPQFIFQYYREEENGRGNFPPRFSGLQFPNYSSELNVNALELDDSALYLCASSSHRGAEAFFGQGTRLTVV.

The chain carries TRBV5-1 and TRBJ2-3; no firm D call. The CDR3 is 13 residues long. Trimming pared 2 bases from V and 3 bases from J, leaving 7 bases between. Germline CDR1 reads SGHRS; CDR2 reads YFSETQ. CDR3 nucleotides: TGCGCCAGCAGCTTTCTCCCTACAGATACGCAGTATTTT. Translation gives CASSFLPTDTQYF.

The V and J genes are TRBV19 and TRBJ1-1; TRBD1 aligns across 9 bases. The junction had 4 bases not matched to a gene; V was cut back by 4 bases and J by 1 base. The germline V gene encodes CDR1 LNHDA and CDR2 SQIVND (reference sequence). The CDR3 is 15 amino acids. The CDR3 DNA reads TGTGCCAGTAGTAGAGGACAGGGGACGAACACTGAAGCTTTCTTT. It codes for CASSRGQGTNTEAFF.

The genes are TRBV6-1 and TRBJ2-7; D is possibly TRBD2 (5 bases). Trimming removed 7 bases at V and 0 bases at J, with 13 bases between. The CDR3 is 14 residues long. Germline V lookup: CDR1 MNHNS, CDR2 SASEGT. Here the CDR3 reads CASIQDWSSYEQYF. In nucleotides, the CDR3 is TGTGCCAGCATCCAGGACTGGAGCTCCTACGAGCAGTACTTC.

This chain joins TRBV7-9 and TRBJ2-2; TRBD2 agrees at 9 bases. With 0 bases clipped from V and 3 bases from J, the junction kept 2 bases outside the gene matches. Germline values: CDR1 SEHNR, CDR2 FQNEAQ (reference sequence). This CDR3 spans 16 amino acids. CDR3 amino acids: CASSLARGGDTGELFF. As DNA, the CDR3 is TGTGCCAGCAGCTTAGCGCGGGGGGGCGACACCGGGGAGCTGTTTTTT.

The V gene is TRBV5-1, the J gene TRBJ2-2; 10 nucleotides agree with TRBD1. Germline assignment: CDR1 SGHRS and CDR2 YFSETQ. This CDR3 comprises 16 residues. Losses at the gene ends were 4 bases for V and 2 bases for J; bases not matched to a gene: 5. The CDR3 coding sequence is TGCGCCAGCAGCGTAGGGACAGGGGCTAACACCGGGGAGCTGTTTTTT. Its translation: CASSVGTGANTGELFF.

The chain is built from TRBV2 and TRBJ2-2, with unresolved D. Germline V gene data show CDR1 as SNHLY and CDR2 as FYNNEI. The CDR3 is 11 amino acids. Trimming left V 5 bases short and J 6 bases short, with 4 bases between. CDR3 coding DNA: TGTGCCAGCAGTTATGCCGGGGAGCTGTTTTTT. It specifies CASSYAGELFF.

V is TRBV11-2 and J is TRBJ1-1, with TRBD1 matching 7 bases. With V trimmed by 5 bases and J by 7 bases, 10 bases remained unmatched. CDR1 and CDR2 from the germline V gene are SGHAT and FQNNGV. The CDR3 length is 14 residues. DNA of the CDR3: TGTGCCAGCAGCCCAACAACAGGGGCCTATGAAGCTTTCTTT. This encodes CASSPTTGAYEAFF.